The 19 T cell receptor beta chains below come from one sample, sequenced in a study of blood T cell repertoires in COVID-19. Measured with immunoSEQ multiplex PCR; TCRdb has only the in-frame clones, and not every one. The sample lists 250,000 to 350,000 clones, 85% occurring once. The sequencing input was PBMCs or T cells enriched from blood (not recorded which). The source is a woman between 45 and 65 years old who had recovered from COVID-19.

This chain links TRBV4-2 with TRBJ1-4; 7 bases align to TRBD1. J was trimmed by 5 bases and V by 1 base; bases with no gene match: 22. Germline CDR1 and CDR2: LGHNA and YNFKEQ. This CDR3 spans 21 amino acids. The chain's CDR3 is CASSQGAGGGLSRAWNEKLFF. The CDR3 DNA is TGTGCCAGCAGCCAAGGGGCCGGAGGGGGCCTTTCTCGGGCGTGGAATGAAAAACTGTTTTTT.

The chain recombines TRBV6-5 with TRBJ2-5; possible D gene TRBD1, 5 bases. The length of the CDR3 is 13 residues. The ends were cut back, 5 bases at V and 5 bases at J, with 12 bases in the middle. Germline V gives CDR1 MNHEY, CDR2 SVGAGI. CDR3 DNA sequence: TGTGCCAGCAGTAAACGCAGGGTTGAGACCCAGTACTTC. Protein sequence: CASSKRRVETQYF.

This clone was counted a few times. The chain joins TRBV5-1 to TRBJ1-6, with D possibly TRBD1 on 6 matching bases. V was shortened by 4 bases and J by 7 bases, with 15 bases between the two germline ends. The CDR3 is made up of 15 amino acids. Germline assignment: CDR1 SGHRS and CDR2 YFSETQ. The CDR3 DNA is TGCGCCAGCAGCGAAACGCAGGGGCGGAATTCACCCCTCCACTTT. This encodes CASSETQGRNSPLHF.

V usage is TRBV5-6 and J usage is TRBJ1-5; D unresolved. The CDR3 is 15 amino acids. Trimming removed 0 bases from V and 2 bases from J, with 9 bases in between. From germline, CDR1 is SGHDT and CDR2 YYEEEE. The CDR3 DNA is TGTGCCAGCAGCTTGGGTAGGAGTCGCAATCAGCCCCAGCATTTT. Its protein product is CASSLGRSRNQPQHF.

This rearrangement joins TRBV7-6 to TRBJ2-1; TRBD1 matches 8 bases. With 5 bases clipped from V and 0 bases from J, the junction kept 9 bases outside the gene matches. This CDR3 spans 17 amino acids. Germline CDR1 SGHVS, CDR2 FNYEAQ. CDR3 loop: CASSGGQAYSSYNEQFF. The CDR3 DNA reads TGTGCCAGCAGCGGGGGACAGGCCTATAGCTCCTACAATGAGCAGTTCTTC.

V gene TRBV7-6 combines with J gene TRBJ2-5; TRBD2 aligns across 11 bases. The CDR3 sequence is 15 residues long. J lost 2 bases, V lost 5 bases, and 4 bases had no gene match. Germline CDR1 SGHVS, CDR2 FNYEAQ. The CDR3 spells CASSRTSGLQETQYF. CDR3 DNA: TGTGCCAGCAGCCGGACTAGCGGGTTACAAGAGACCCAGTACTTC. The full variable domain, completed using reference TRBV7-6 and TRBJ2-5, is GAGVSQSPRYKVTKRGQDVALRCDPISGHVSLYWYRQALGQGPEFLTYFNYEAQQDKSGLPNDRFSAERPEGSISTLTIQRTEQRDSAMYRCASSRTSGLQETQYFGPGTRLLVL.

The chain has TRBV6-5 and TRBJ1-5; no clear D. The V end was cut by 7 bases, the J end by 3 bases, with 7 bases between. Germline-derived CDR1 and CDR2 are MNHEY and SVGAGI. CDR3 length equals 12 residues. The CDR3 sequence: CASTGTNQPQHF. CDR3 DNA: TGTGCCAGCACAGGTACCAATCAGCCCCAGCATTTT.

V gene TRBV2 combines with J gene TRBJ2-7; 10 bases match TRBD1. The ends lost 9 bases at V and 5 bases at J; junction bases unmatched: 10. From germline, CDR1 is SNHLY and CDR2 FYNNEI. The CDR3 totals 14 residues. The CDR3 DNA reads TGTGCCAGTTCACCGGGACAGGGGTTGCACGAGCAGTACTTC. Its protein is CASSPGQGLHEQYF.

This clone was recorded a few times. The rearrangement joins TRBV28 to TRBJ2-2, with D perhaps matching TRBD1 (6 bases). The CDR3 runs 13 residues. V was clipped by 9 bases and J by 5 bases, with 13 bases between them. Germline assignment: CDR1 MDHEN and CDR2 SYDVKM. The CDR3 reads CASTTQGTGELFF. In DNA, the CDR3 is TGTGCCAGTACCACACAGGGAACCGGGGAGCTGTTTTTT.

The CDR3 loop reads CASSLGQENTEAFF. The DNA for the CDR3 is TGCGCCAGCAGCTTGGGACAAGAGAACACTGAAGCTTTCTTT. The rearrangement joins TRBV5-1 to TRBJ1-1; no clear D gene. V was cut by 0 bases and J by 1 base, with 7 bases left in between. The CDR3 contains 14 residues. Germline values: CDR1 SGHRS, CDR2 YFSETQ.

The CDR3 region has the DNA TGTGCCAGCAGCTTGTACAGGCTATTCAATGAGCAGTTCTTC. Encoded protein: CASSLYRLFNEQFF. The V call is TRBV5-6, the J call TRBJ2-1, with D tentatively TRBD1 (5 bases). This CDR3 comprises 14 residues. Germline lookup yields CDR1 SGHDT and CDR2 YYEEEE. V was pared by 1 base and J by 6 bases, with 11 bases between.

V and J are TRBV4-2 and TRBJ2-2, with TRBD2 matching 12 bases. Germline V gives CDR1 LGHNA, CDR2 YNFKEQ. V gave up 0 bases and J gave up 1 base; unmatched junction bases: 0. CDR3 size: 17 residues. The CDR3 reads CASSQEGLAGNTGELFF. The CDR3 DNA follows: TGTGCCAGCAGCCAAGAGGGACTAGCGGGGAACACCGGGGAGCTGTTTTTT.

This clone was counted once. This chain connects TRBV6-6 to TRBJ1-2; TRBD1 agrees at 11 bases. The junction had 26 bases not matched to a gene; V was cut back by 5 bases and J by 6 bases. Germline V CDR1 and CDR2: MNHNY, SVGAGI (reference sequence). The CDR3 sequence is 21 residues long. CDR3 amino acids: CASSRGQGARFFPLGGNGYTF. CDR3 DNA: TGTGCCAGCAGTCGAGGACAGGGGGCGCGATTCTTTCCTTTGGGGGGAAATGGCTACACCTTC.

This rearrangement joins TRBV30 to TRBJ1-5; TRBD1 matches at 8 bases. The germline gives CDR1 GTSNPN, CDR2 SVGIG (reference sequence). The CDR3 is made up of 15 amino acids. Losses at the gene ends were 4 bases for V and 6 bases for J; bases not matched to a gene: 11. The CDR3 region has the DNA TGTGCCTGGAACTCGCAGGGGGCGCTGGGTCAGCCCCAGCATTTT. Translated, it gives CAWNSQGALGQPQHF. Together with reference TRBV30 and TRBJ1-5, the CDR3 gives the full variable domain: SQTIHQWPATLVQPVGSPLSLECTVEGTSNPNLYWYRQAAGRGLQLLFYSVGIGQISSEVPQNLSASRPQDRQFILSSKKLLLSDSGFYLCAWNSQGALGQPQHFGDGTRLSIL.

This clone is a singleton in its sample. The V and J genes are TRBV13 and TRBJ1-4; 10 bases agree with TRBD1. CDR1 PRHDT and CDR2 FYEKMQ come from the germline V gene (reference sequence). Trimming took 0 bases from V and 5 from J; bases not matched to a gene: 6. This CDR3 is 17 amino acids long. In DNA form, the CDR3 reads TGTGCCAGCAGCTTAGGCGAGACAGGGGGCTTAAATGAAAAACTGTTTTTT. Translated, it gives CASSLGETGGLNEKLFF. The variable domain in full, with the rest retrieved from reference TRBV13 and TRBJ1-4, is AAGVIQSPRHLIKEKRETATLKCYPIPRHDTVYWYQQGPGQDPQFLISFYEKMQSDKGSIPDRFSAQQFSDYHSELNMSSLELGDSALYFCASSLGETGGLNEKLFFGSGTQLSVL.

This rearrangement joins TRBV18 to TRBJ1-5; 10 positions agree with TRBD1. Trimming removed 3 bases from V and 5 bases from J; junction bases left unmatched: 4. This CDR3 comprises 15 residues. Germline CDR1 and CDR2: KGHSH and LQKENI. The DNA of the CDR3 is TGTGCCAGCTCACCCGAGGGACAGGGGTATCAGCCCCAGCATTTT. Amino acids: CASSPEGQGYQPQHF.

The chain joins TRBV2 to TRBJ1-5, with D unclear. The CDR3 runs 15 residues. Germline CDR1 SNHLY, CDR2 FYNNEI. V was cut by 6 bases and J by 6 bases, with 18 bases left in between. The chain's CDR3 is CASSNSNPGSQPQHF. CDR3 nucleotides: TGTGCCAGCAGCAATAGTAACCCTGGGAGTCAGCCCCAGCATTTT.

This clone came up once. J is TRBJ2-7 and V is TRBV5-4; TRBD1 is a possible D gene (6 bases). The CDR3 covers 15 residues. The germline CDR1 and CDR2 sequences are SGHNT and YYREEE (reference sequence). The V end lost 3 bases, the J end lost 2 bases, and 15 bases lay between the germline ends. The CDR3 protein is CASSSNRDTTYEQYF. CDR3 DNA sequence: TGTGCCAGCAGCTCTAACCGGGACACTACCTACGAGCAGTACTTC.

The chain employs TRBV29-1 and TRBJ1-3; D gene uncertain. The CDR3 has 13 residues. Trimming removed 4 bases at V and 3 bases at J, with 10 bases between. Germline V gene sequence: CDR1 SQVTM, CDR2 ANQGSEA. The CDR3 DNA follows: TGCAGCGTTGGTACCGGGGTTGGAAACACCATATATTTT. Protein product: CSVGTGVGNTIYF.